This TCR beta chain appears in the sequencing data of a study of cytomegalovirus exposure and HLA in healthy donors. Both 60 Vbeta primers and 13 Jbeta primers went into the PCR. Profiled with immunoSEQ multiplex PCR; TCRdb holds only in-frame clones, not every one. The sample holds approximately 79,000 clones, over 70% seen once. CDR3 size: 15 residues. Germline V lookup: CDR1 SGHTA, CDR2 FQGNSA. The V end was cut by 3 bases, the J end by 1 base, with 10 bases between. This clonotype was sampled from a man in his forties in good health and CMV-seronegative. V usage is TRBV7-2 and J usage is TRBJ2-1, with a tentative D call TRBD2 (5 bases). What was sequenced was PBMCs. CDR3 in amino acids: CASSLVRGSYNEQFF. CDR3 DNA: TGTGCCAGCAGCTTGGTTCGCGGGTCCTACAATGAGCAGTTCTTC.